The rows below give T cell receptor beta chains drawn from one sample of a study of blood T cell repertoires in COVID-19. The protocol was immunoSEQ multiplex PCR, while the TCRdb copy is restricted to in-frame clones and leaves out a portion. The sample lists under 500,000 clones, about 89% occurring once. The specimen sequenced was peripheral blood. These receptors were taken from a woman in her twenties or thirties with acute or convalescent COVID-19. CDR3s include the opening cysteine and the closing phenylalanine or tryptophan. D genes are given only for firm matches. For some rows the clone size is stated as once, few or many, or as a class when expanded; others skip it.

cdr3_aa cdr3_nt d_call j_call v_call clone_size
CAWSDTGGAKYGELFF TGTGCCTGGAGTGACACAGGGGGCGCCAAATACGGGGAGCTGTTTTTT TRBD1 TRBJ2-2 TRBV30 -
CASSESGTGGETQYF TGCGCCAGCAGTGAGTCCGGGACAGGGGGCGAGACCCAGTACTTC TRBD1 TRBJ2-5 TRBV10-1 -
CASRIQGSAYGYTF TGTGCCAGCAGAATACAGGGTTCGGCCTATGGCTACACCTTC - TRBJ1-2 TRBV6-5 -
CASSLGGLSGEQFF TGTGCCAGCAGCTTAGGAGGCTTATCGGGTGAGCAGTTCTTC - TRBJ2-1 TRBV7-8 -
CASSVGGTVGETQYF TGTGCCAGCAGCGTAGGGGGGACTGTCGGAGAGACCCAGTACTTC - TRBJ2-5 TRBV9 -
CATSDLHTGWSGAGELFF TGTGCCACCAGTGATTTGCATACAGGGTGGAGTGGAGCCGGGGAGCTGTTTTTT - TRBJ2-2 TRBV24-1 -
CASSLDWQWGDTEAFF TGTGCCAGCAGCTTAGATTGGCAATGGGGGGACACTGAAGCTTTCTTT - TRBJ1-1 TRBV7-8 -
CASSERTDSEAFF TGTGCCAGCAGTGAACGGACAGATTCTGAAGCTTTCTTT - TRBJ1-1 TRBV2 -
CASSRNPGDTQYF TGTGCCAGCAGCCGTAACCCGGGAGATACGCAGTATTTT - TRBJ2-3 TRBV11-2 -
CAWDIAGGFKEQFF TGTGCCTGGGATATAGCGGGGGGGTTTAAGGAGCAGTTCTTC TRBD2 TRBJ2-1 TRBV30 -
CASSLGDSPSQPQHF TGCGCCAGCAGCTTGGGGGACTCTCCAAGCCAGCCCCAGCATTTT - TRBJ1-5 TRBV5-1 once
CASSLQGADYNEQFF TGTGCCAGCAGTCTACAGGGGGCGGACTACAATGAGCAGTTCTTC TRBD1 TRBJ2-1 TRBV6-4 -
CASSRQQGEQFF TGTGCCAGCAGCCGGCAGCAGGGTGAGCAGTTCTTC - TRBJ2-1 TRBV12-3/TRBV12-4 -
CSVEDLEDRVFGYTF TGCAGCGTTGAAGATTTAGAGGACAGGGTGTTTGGCTACACCTTC TRBD1 TRBJ1-2 TRBV29-1 -
CASSQAYEQFF TGCGCCAGCAGCCAAGCTTATGAGCAGTTCTTC - TRBJ2-1 TRBV4-1 once
CSVSQGWDTEAFF TGCAGCGTTTCGCAGGGTTGGGACACTGAAGCTTTCTTT - TRBJ1-1 TRBV29-1 -
CASSEFPGTYEQYF TGTGCCAGCAGTGAATTCCCCGGGACCTACGAGCAGTACTTC - TRBJ2-7 TRBV6-4 once
CASSLLQGSNEQYF TGTGCCAGCAGCTTGCTCCAGGGGAGTAACGAGCAGTACTTC - TRBJ2-7 TRBV5-4 -
CASSLVWSSYEQYF TGTGCCAGCAGCTTAGTTTGGAGTTCCTACGAGCAGTACTTC - TRBJ2-7 TRBV7-8 -
CASSVAPVSYEQYF TGTGCCAGCAGCGTAGCTCCGGTTTCCTACGAGCAGTACTTC - TRBJ2-7 TRBV9 -
CASSPSQGIATNEKLFF TGTGCCAGCTCACCGTCACAGGGGATCGCAACTAATGAAAAACTGTTTTTT TRBD1 TRBJ1-4 TRBV18 -
CASSEERGNEQFF TGTGCCAGCAGTGAAGAACGGGGCAATGAGCAGTTCTTC - TRBJ2-1 TRBV2 -
CASGLVLDGRADTQYF TGTGCTAGTGGTTTGGTACTCGATGGGCGTGCAGATACGCAGTATTTT - TRBJ2-3 TRBV12-5 -
CASTPGQLGREAFF TGTGCCAGCACCCCGGGACAGTTAGGAAGAGAAGCTTTCTTT TRBD1 TRBJ1-1 TRBV6-6 -
CASSLTQASGGPWNEQFF TGTGCCAGCAGCTTAACTCAGGCTAGCGGGGGGCCGTGGAATGAGCAGTTCTTC TRBD2 TRBJ2-1 TRBV7-3 -
CAIRQTANQVNYGYTF TGTGCCATCAGGCAGACAGCTAATCAAGTTAACTATGGCTACACCTTC - TRBJ1-2 TRBV10-3 -
CASTSGADSYEQYF TGTGCCAGCACTTCCGGCGCGGACTCCTACGAGCAGTACTTC - TRBJ2-7 TRBV7-9 -
CSAPGLAGAYNEQFF TGCAGCGCCCCTGGACTAGCGGGGGCCTACAATGAGCAGTTCTTC TRBD2 TRBJ2-1 TRBV29-1 -